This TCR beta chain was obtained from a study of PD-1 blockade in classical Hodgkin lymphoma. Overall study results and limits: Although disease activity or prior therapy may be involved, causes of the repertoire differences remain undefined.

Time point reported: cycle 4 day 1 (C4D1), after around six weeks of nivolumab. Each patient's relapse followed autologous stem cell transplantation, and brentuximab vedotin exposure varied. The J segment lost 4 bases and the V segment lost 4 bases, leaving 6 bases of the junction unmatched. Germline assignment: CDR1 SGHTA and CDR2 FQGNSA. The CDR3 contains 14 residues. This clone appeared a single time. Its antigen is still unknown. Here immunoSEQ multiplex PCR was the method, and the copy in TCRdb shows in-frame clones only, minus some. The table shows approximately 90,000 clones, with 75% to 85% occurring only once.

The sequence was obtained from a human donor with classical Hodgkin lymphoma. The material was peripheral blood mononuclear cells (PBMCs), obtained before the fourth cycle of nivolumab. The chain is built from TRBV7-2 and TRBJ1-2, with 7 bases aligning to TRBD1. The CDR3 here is CASSWRDSFYGYTF. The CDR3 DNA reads TGTGCCAGCAGCTGGCGGGACAGCTTCTATGGCTACACCTTC.